Sequencing of this TCR beta chain was carried out in a study of cytomegalovirus exposure and HLA in healthy donors. Points from the study as a whole: For most TCR sequences rarity was the rule, although some public TCRs occurred in many donors. Listed as cytomegalovirus-associated were approximately 160 TCR beta chains. Within the 130 or so validation repertoires, first-cohort TCR clusters tended to co-occur, according to a later analysis. The classifier reportedly diagnosed cytomegalovirus status with high sensitivity and specificity.

The table came from immunoSEQ multiplex PCR; TCRdb's copy has only in-frame clones and leaves some out. The table has around 200,000 clones, about 81% seen once. Comment on this clone: Its antigen is not identified.

Germline trimming cut 0 bases from V and 2 bases from J; bases unmatched to any gene: 7. This CDR3 is 16 amino acids long. From germline, CDR1 is SGHRS and CDR2 YFSETQ. This receptor was identified in a woman aged 25 to 39 in good health and CMV-seronegative. Material: PBMCs. The chain joins TRBV5-1 to TRBJ2-7, with TRBD1 matching 8 bases. The CDR3 bases are TGCGCCAGCAGCTTGGGCGCCGGACAGGGACCCTACGAGCAGTACTTC. Protein product: CASSLGAGQGPYEQYF. The whole variable domain, filled in from reference TRBV5-1 and TRBJ2-7, reads KAGVTQTPRYLIKTRGQQVTLSCSPISGHRSVSWYQQTPGQGLQFLFEYFSETQRNKGNFPGRFSGRQFSNSRSEMNVSTLELGDSALYLCASSLGAGQGPYEQYFGPGTRLTVT.